The 25 T cell receptor beta chains below come from one sample, sequenced in a study of regulatory T cells in long-lasting Graves disease. Combining iRepertoire HTBI primers with Arm-PCR of CDR3 regions, the authors built TCR beta libraries. TCRdb analysed the multiplex PCR reads with MiXCR anew, one entry per CDR3 protein. This sample has 520,000 or so distinct CDR3 sequences, with about 12% found just once. Sample time point: newly diagnosed GD, antithyroid drugs for less than 3 months. Researchers made the TCR library from RNA that was extracted from PBMCs. These data were likewise used in another study, on T cells in Graves' hyperthyroidism and ophthalmopathy.

This specimen consisted of peripheral blood mononuclear cells (PBMCs), obtained at new diagnosis, from a patient treated with antithyroid drugs. The source of these receptors is a woman aged 25-40 years with Graves disease.

This sequence joins TRBV20-1 and TRBJ2-3, with 9 bases identical to TRBD2. The ends lost 6 bases at V and 2 bases at J; junction bases unmatched: 15. This CDR3 contains 17 residues. Germline CDR1 and CDR2: DFQATT and SNEGSKA (reference sequence). CDR3 nucleotide sequence: TGCAGTGCCACGCCGTTTATGGCGGGAGGGATCACAGATACGCAGTATTTT. It codes for CSATPFMAGGITDTQYF.

The CDR3 DNA is TGTGCCAGCAGCCCCTCTTTGGCGGGAGCCTCCTACAATGAGCAGTTCTTC. Translating it yields CASSPSLAGASYNEQFF. The chain employs TRBV12-3 or TRBV12-4 and TRBJ2-5; 7 bases map to TRBD2. The end of the DNA aligns better with TRBJ2-1, so the J call may be wrong. This CDR3 has 17 residues.

Many counts were recorded for this clonotype. The chain uses TRBV6-5 and TRBJ2-3; 15 nucleotides align to TRBD2. Germline CDR1 reads MNHEY; CDR2 reads SVGAGI. The length of the CDR3 is 18 residues. J gave up 4 bases and V 2 bases, and 7 bases lay outside the gene matches. The chain's CDR3 is CASSYRTSGRALADTQYF. The DNA for the CDR3 is TGTGCCAGCAGTTACCGGACTAGCGGGAGGGCCCTCGCAGATACGCAGTATTTT.

This clonotype was recorded at least ten times. V usage is TRBV27 and J usage is TRBJ2-1, with D perhaps TRBD1 or TRBD2 (6 bases each). Germline CDR1 and CDR2: MNHEY and SMNVEV (reference sequence). CDR3 length: 16 amino acids. V was shortened by 4 bases and J by 2 bases, with 15 bases between the two germline ends. For the CDR3, the DNA is TGTGCCAGCAGTTACTTATCGGGGGCAACCTACAATGAGCAGTTCTTC. Translation: CASSYLSGATYNEQFF.

This clonotype has a count of ten or more. The V and J genes are TRBV6-1 and TRBJ2-7; 7 bases are a match to TRBD1. V was clipped by 5 bases and J by 4 bases; unmatched bases: 8. This CDR3 comprises 14 residues. Germline V gene sequence: CDR1 MNHNS, CDR2 SASEGT. The CDR3 protein is CASSNHRGPYEQYF. DNA for the CDR3: TGTGCCAGCAGTAATCACAGGGGCCCATACGAGCAGTACTTC.

This clonotype was observed many times. The V gene is TRBV12-3 or TRBV12-4, the J gene TRBJ2-1; D might be TRBD1 (5 bases). The CDR3 has 14 residues. V shed 9 bases and J shed 10 bases, with 22 bases lying between them. The CDR3 sequence: CASIPSGSPKEQFF. The DNA of the CDR3 is TGTGCCAGTATACCCTCAGGGTCCCCTAAGGAGCAGTTCTTC.

This clonotype has ten or more counts. The chain combines TRBV28 with TRBJ2-3, with D maybe TRBD1 (8 bases). Deletions cut 4 bases from V and 8 bases from J, with 19 bases between. The CDR3 spans 15 residues. CDR1 MDHEN and CDR2 SYDVKM come from the germline V gene. DNA for the CDR3: TGTGCCAGCAGTTCAATCAGGCACAGGGGGGGTACGCAGTATTTT. The encoded protein is CASSSIRHRGGTQYF.

The table lists this clonotype with a few counts. The chain is built from TRBV20-1 and TRBJ2-7; the match to TRBD2 covers 7 bases. The V gene's germline CDR1 is DFQATT and CDR2 SNEGSKA (reference sequence). The ends lost 3 bases at V and 1 base at J; junction bases unmatched: 9. CDR3 size: 15 residues. CDR3 nucleotide sequence: TGCAGTGCTAGCCGGACTAGGCGGGGGTCCTACGAGCAGTACTTC. This translates into CSASRTRRGSYEQYF.

In its sample, this clonotype was seen many times. This rearrangement joins TRBV3-1 to TRBJ2-4; TRBD2 is a possible D gene (6 bases). With 5 bases removed from V and 8 bases from J, the gap between germline ends came to 13 bases. This CDR3 has 13 residues. CDR1 is LGHDT and CDR2 is YNNKEL in the germline V gene (reference sequence). The CDR3 here is CASSSSGRYIQYF. Here the CDR3 DNA reads TGTGCCAGCAGCTCCTCAGGGAGGTACATTCAGTACTTC. Combining the CDR3 with reference TRBV3-1 and TRBJ2-4 gives the whole variable domain DTAVSQTPKYLVTQMGNDKSIKCEQNLGHDTMYWYKQDSKKFLKIMFSYNNKELIINETVPNRFSPKSPDKAHLNLHINSLELGDSAVYFCASSSSGRYIQYFGAGTRLSVL.

This clonotype was detected ten times or more. The CDR3 is CASSLADRGYFDEQYF. As DNA, the CDR3 is TGTGCCAGCAGCTTAGCGGACAGGGGATATTTCGACGAGCAGTACTTC. The chain carries TRBV7-2 and TRBJ2-7; TRBD1 aligns across 9 bases. This CDR3 has 16 amino acids. Germline V gene sequence: CDR1 SGHTA, CDR2 FQGNSA. The V segment lost 0 bases and the J segment 5 bases; nucleotides outside the gene matches: 8. Complete variable domain (other parts from reference TRBV7-2 and TRBJ2-7): GAGVSQSPSNKVTEKGKDVELRCDPISGHTALYWYRQSLGQGLEFLIYFQGNSAPDKSGLPSDRFSAERTGGSVSTLTIQRTQQEDSAVYLCASSLADRGYFDEQYFGPGTRLTVT.

This clonotype has a count of ten or more. This CDR3 is CASSGRVQGPLSYEQYF. The CDR3, as DNA: TGTGCCAGCAGCGGACGGGTCCAGGGTCCCCTCTCCTACGAGCAGTACTTC. The V call is TRBV11-2, the J call TRBJ2-7, with D possibly matching TRBD1 (5 bases). The CDR3 is made up of 17 amino acids. CDR1 is SGHAT and CDR2 is FQNNGV in the germline V gene. V lost 5 bases and J 0 bases, leaving 20 bases between the germline ends. Using reference TRBV11-2 and TRBJ2-7 for the parts outside the CDR3, the full variable domain is EAGVAQSPRYKIIEKRQSVAFWCNPISGHATLYWYQQILGQGPKLLIQFQNNGVVDDSQLPKDRFSAERLKGVDSTLKIQPAKLEDSAVYLCASSGRVQGPLSYEQYFGPGTRLTVT.

This clonotype showed up many times. The chain links TRBV30 to TRBJ2-1; 9 bases line up with TRBD2. The junction had 12 bases not matched to a gene; V was cut back by 4 bases and J by 5 bases. The CDR3 has 16 residues. Germline V gene lookup returns CDR1 GTSNPN and CDR2 SVGIG (reference sequence). CDR3 DNA sequence: TGTGCCTGGAAAAAGCGTCGGCTAGCGGGGAACAATGAGCAGTTCTTC. Protein sequence: CAWKKRRLAGNNEQFF. Together with reference TRBV30 and TRBJ2-1, the CDR3 gives the full variable domain: SQTIHQWPATLVQPVGSPLSLECTVEGTSNPNLYWYRQAAGRGLQLLFYSVGIGQISSEVPQNLSASRPQDRQFILSSKKLLLSDSGFYLCAWKKRRLAGNNEQFFGPGTRLTVL.

Many counts were recorded for this clonotype. V usage is TRBV7-9 and J usage is TRBJ2-3; D may be TRBD1 (6 bases). In germline, CDR1 is SEHNR, CDR2 FQNEAQ (reference sequence). CDR3 length: 15 amino acids. With 4 bases removed from V and 2 bases from J, the gap between germline ends came to 13 bases. CDR3 amino acids: CASSSIGQITDTQYF. CDR3 coding DNA: TGTGCCAGCAGCTCGATTGGACAGATCACAGATACGCAGTATTTT.

In DNA form, the CDR3 reads TGTGCCAGCAACCACGGGGACATTCAGTACTTC. Its protein product is CASNHGDIQYF. The chain recombines TRBV6-1 with TRBJ2-4; weak D call: TRBD2 (5 bases). Germline CDR1 MNHNS, CDR2 SASEGT. This CDR3 region has 11 residues. With 7 bases removed from V and 8 bases from J, the gap between germline ends came to 9 bases.

This clonotype was seen at least ten times. This rearrangement joins TRBV7-2 to TRBJ2-2; 13 bases map to TRBD2. Germline CDR1 SGHTA, CDR2 FQGNSA. CDR3 size: 16 residues. V lost 4 bases, J lost 5 bases, and 4 bases stayed unmatched. CDR3 in amino acids: CASSSGLAGRTGELFF. The CDR3 DNA reads as TGTGCCAGCAGCTCGGGACTAGCGGGAAGAACCGGGGAGCTGTTTTTT.

This clonotype has just a few counts. The chain recombines TRBV9 with TRBJ1-2; D might be TRBD1 (6 bases). With 0 bases removed from V and 1 base from J, the gap between germline ends came to 22 bases. Germline V gene sequence: CDR1 SGDLS, CDR2 YYNGEE. The CDR3 has 19 amino acids. CDR3: CASSVGSLWQGGGNYGYTF. As DNA, the CDR3 is TGTGCCAGCAGCGTAGGGAGCCTCTGGCAGGGAGGGGGTAACTATGGCTACACCTTC.

The chain has TRBV19 and TRBJ1-5, with D unclear. The V end lost 3 bases, the J end lost 3 bases, and 18 bases lay between the germline ends. Germline V gene lookup returns CDR1 LNHDA and CDR2 SQIVND (reference sequence). This CDR3 is 17 amino acids long. In DNA, the CDR3 is TGTGCCAGTAGTATGTGGGCCGACTGGACTTACAATCAGCCCCAGCATTTT. Residues: CASSMWADWTYNQPQHF.

This clonotype was observed many times. The gene calls are TRBV27 and TRBJ2-3; the match to TRBD2 covers 12 bases. Per the germline V gene, CDR1 is MNHEY and CDR2 is SMNVEV (reference sequence). The CDR3 loop spans 16 amino acids. J gave up 8 bases and V 4 bases, and 10 bases lay outside the gene matches. The CDR3 spells CASSSHLAGGPLTQYF. CDR3 DNA sequence: TGTGCCAGCAGTTCGCACCTAGCGGGAGGGCCTCTTACGCAGTATTTT.

There are many counts of this clonotype. The gene calls are TRBV15 and TRBJ2-7, with 10 bases fitting TRBD1. J was trimmed by 1 base and V by 3 bases; bases with no gene match: 3. The CDR3 loop spans 15 amino acids. CDR1 is LNHNV, CDR2 YYDKDF, per germline (reference sequence). In DNA form, the CDR3 reads TGTGCCACCAGCAGTGACAGGGGGCGATCCTACGAGCAGTACTTC. It yields the protein CATSSDRGRSYEQYF.

The chain recombines TRBV10-3 with TRBJ2-7; 8 bases are a match to TRBD2. With 3 bases clipped from V and 0 bases from J, the junction kept 4 bases outside the gene matches. There are 15 residues in the CDR3. Germline-derived CDR1 and CDR2 are ENHRY and SYGVKD. The CDR3 protein is CAISDSGTSSYEQYF. Written as DNA, the CDR3 is TGTGCCATCAGTGATTCTGGGACTAGCTCCTACGAGCAGTACTTC.

In this sample, this clonotype turned up many times. The J gene is TRBJ1-3, the V gene TRBV9, with D hard to call. CDR3 length: 14 residues. Germline-derived CDR1 and CDR2 are SGDLS and YYNGEE. The V end was cut by 0 bases, the J end by 9 bases, with 13 bases between. This CDR3 reads CASSVARQWGTIYF. CDR3 nucleotides: TGTGCCAGCAGCGTAGCTAGGCAATGGGGCACCATATATTTT.

This clonotype was found many times. J is TRBJ2-5 and V is TRBV28, with D tentatively TRBD2 (5 bases). This CDR3 has 18 amino acids. The V gene lost 6 bases and the J gene lost 0 bases, with 23 bases spanning the gap. CDR1 is MDHEN, CDR2 SYDVKM, per germline. CDR3 coding DNA: TGTGCCAGCAGACACTTGAGGGTGGGAAGCAAGTACCAAGAGACCCAGTACTTC. This encodes CASRHLRVGSKYQETQYF.

The chain recombines TRBV13 with TRBJ2-7; D may correspond to TRBD1 or TRBD2 (6 bases each). V shed 4 bases and J shed 0 bases, with 16 bases lying between them. Germline assignment: CDR1 PRHDT and CDR2 FYEKMQ (reference sequence). The CDR3 sequence is 16 residues long. The CDR3 nucleotides are TGTGCCAGCAGCTCTACAGGGACTGCAATCTCCTACGAGCAGTACTTC. Protein sequence: CASSSTGTAISYEQYF.

This clonotype was observed a handful of times. The rearrangement joins TRBV28 to TRBJ1-1; perhaps TRBD1 as D (6 bases). The CDR3 covers 16 residues. CDR1 and CDR2 (germline): MDHEN, SYDVKM. The V and J ends lost 4 bases and 4 bases respectively, with 19 bases between them. The CDR3 is CASSSPWQGTSTEAFF. In DNA form, the CDR3 reads TGTGCCAGCAGTTCTCCCTGGCAGGGGACGAGCACTGAAGCTTTCTTT.

The rearrangement links TRBV11-2 to TRBJ1-2; D remains unclear. This CDR3 region has 16 residues. Germline loops: CDR1 SGHAT, CDR2 FQNNGV. V was pared by 4 bases and J by 3 bases, with 18 bases between. CDR3 sequence reads: CASSSITHARDYGYTF. The CDR3 DNA follows: TGTGCCAGCAGCTCAATAACCCACGCCCGGGACTATGGCTACACCTTC.